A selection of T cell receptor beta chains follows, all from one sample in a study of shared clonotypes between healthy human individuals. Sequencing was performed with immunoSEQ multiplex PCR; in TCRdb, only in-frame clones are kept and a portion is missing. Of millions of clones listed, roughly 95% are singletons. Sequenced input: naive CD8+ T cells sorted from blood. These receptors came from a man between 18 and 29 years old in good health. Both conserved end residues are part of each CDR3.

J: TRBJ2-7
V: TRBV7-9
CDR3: CASSPGGQGNYEQYF

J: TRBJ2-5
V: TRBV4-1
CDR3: CASSQDELQETQYF

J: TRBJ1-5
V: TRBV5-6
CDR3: CASSSSPDFYSNQPQHF

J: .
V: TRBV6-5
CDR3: CASSYGTEYEQYF

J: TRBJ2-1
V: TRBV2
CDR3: CASSEYGGGNNEQFF

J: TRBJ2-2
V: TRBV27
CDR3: CASSSGTSGYTGELFF

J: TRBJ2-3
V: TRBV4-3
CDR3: CASSLLLDRDTDTQYF

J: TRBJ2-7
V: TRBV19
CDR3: CASSPYGWTGELYEQYF

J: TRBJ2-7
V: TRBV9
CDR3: CASSVEPAEYYEQYF

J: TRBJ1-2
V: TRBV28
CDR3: CASRVIGGKGYTF

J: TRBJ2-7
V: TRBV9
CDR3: CASSVGAAGGHEQYF

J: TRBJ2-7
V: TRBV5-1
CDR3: CASSYGQGPNEQYF

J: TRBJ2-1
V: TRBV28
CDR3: CASSFRQGTTEQFF

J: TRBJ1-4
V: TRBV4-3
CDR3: CASSQGLSNEKLFF

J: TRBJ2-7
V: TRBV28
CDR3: CASSFRGRQYEQYF

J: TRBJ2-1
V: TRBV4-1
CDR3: CASSQDNRLAGEDEQFF

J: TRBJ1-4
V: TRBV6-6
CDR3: CASSYWSEEKLFF

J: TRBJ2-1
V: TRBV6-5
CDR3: CASSFSGLSSYNEQFF

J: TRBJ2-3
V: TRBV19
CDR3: CASSIGEGRTDTQYF

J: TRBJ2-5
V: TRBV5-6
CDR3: CASSLWGAGVETQYF

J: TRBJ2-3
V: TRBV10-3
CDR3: CAISRTGGTDTQYF

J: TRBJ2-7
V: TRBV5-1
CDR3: CASSLTLAGGSREQYF

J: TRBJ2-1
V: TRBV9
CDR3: CASSVATQVPGTDEQFF

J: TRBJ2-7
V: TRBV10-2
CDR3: CASSESRGYEQYF

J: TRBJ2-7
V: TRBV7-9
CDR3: CASSPSAMGRVSYEQYF